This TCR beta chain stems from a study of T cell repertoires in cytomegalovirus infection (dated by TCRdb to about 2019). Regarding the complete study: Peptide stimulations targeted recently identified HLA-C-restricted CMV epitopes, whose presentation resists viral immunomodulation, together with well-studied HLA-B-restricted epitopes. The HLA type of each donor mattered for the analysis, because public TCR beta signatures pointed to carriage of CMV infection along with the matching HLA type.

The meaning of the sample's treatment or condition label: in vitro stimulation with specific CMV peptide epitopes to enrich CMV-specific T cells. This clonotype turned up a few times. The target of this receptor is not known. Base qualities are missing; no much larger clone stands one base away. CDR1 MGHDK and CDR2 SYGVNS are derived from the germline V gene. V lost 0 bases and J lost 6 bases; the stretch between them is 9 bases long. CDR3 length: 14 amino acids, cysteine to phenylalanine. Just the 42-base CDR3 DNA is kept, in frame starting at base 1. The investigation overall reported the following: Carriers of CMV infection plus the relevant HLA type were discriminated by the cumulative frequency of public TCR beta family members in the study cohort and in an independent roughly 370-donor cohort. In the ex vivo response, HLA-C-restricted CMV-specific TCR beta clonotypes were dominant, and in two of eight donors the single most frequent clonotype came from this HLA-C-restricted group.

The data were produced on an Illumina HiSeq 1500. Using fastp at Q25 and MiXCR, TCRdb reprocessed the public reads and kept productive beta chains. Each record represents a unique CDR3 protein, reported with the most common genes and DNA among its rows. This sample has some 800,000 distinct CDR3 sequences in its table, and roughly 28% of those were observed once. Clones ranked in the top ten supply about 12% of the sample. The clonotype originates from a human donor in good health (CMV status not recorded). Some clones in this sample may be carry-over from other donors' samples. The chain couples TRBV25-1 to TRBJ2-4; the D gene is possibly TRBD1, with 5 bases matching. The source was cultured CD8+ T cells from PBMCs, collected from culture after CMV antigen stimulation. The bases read TGTGCCAGCAGTGAATACGAAAGGGGAAACATTCAGTACTTC. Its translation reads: CASSEYERGNIQYF.